One TCR beta chain is described in this entry. Its antigen is unknown. Here immunoSEQ multiplex PCR was the method, and the copy in TCRdb shows in-frame clones only, minus some. The sample lists a few million clones, just over 90% seen once, with under 0.45% in the top ten. These data belong to a study of shared clonotypes between healthy human individuals. Study-level findings and limits: The study found lower generation probabilities in non-shared clonotypes than in those shared by all four donors.

CDR3 size: 15 residues. Germline loops: CDR1 SEHNR, CDR2 FQNEAQ (reference sequence). The V and J ends lost 4 bases and 0 bases, in that order; junction bases with no gene match: 6. Sample: naive CD4+ T cells from PBMCs. Described subset: CD45RA+ positively selected. The source is a man aged 18 to 29 in good health. Some clones in this sample may be carry-over from other donors' samples. This rearrangement joins TRBV7-9 to TRBJ2-7; 7 bases align to TRBD2. The CDR3 nucleotides are TGTGCCAGCAGCTCTCTGGGCGGGAGCTCCTACGAGCAGTACTTC. Translated: CASSSLGGSSYEQYF.